Below are 31 T cell receptor beta chains sequenced from a single sample in a study of response to subunit inactivated influenza vaccine. TCRdb passed the RT-PCR reads through MiXCR, listing each CDR3 protein once. The sample contains some 570,000 distinct CDR3 sequences, 10% to 12% of which appear only once. The same sample was also studied in work on T cells expressing NK-cell markers. According to that study: Production of TCR beta cDNA relied on 5'RACE template switching with UMIs.

Material: PBMCs from blood, obtained on the day of vaccination. The receptors stem from a man aged 50-60 years who received an inactivated influenza vaccine.

This clonotype was counted at least ten times. The rearrangement links TRBV6-5 to TRBJ2-1; D unresolved. CDR1 MNHEY and CDR2 SVGAGI come from the germline V gene. CDR3 length equals 12 residues. The V and J ends lost 6 bases and 8 bases respectively, with 11 bases between them. CDR3 nucleotides: TGTGCCAGCAGCCGGAGTGGGGATGAGCAGTTCTTC. It codes for CASSRSGDEQFF.

V and J are TRBV29-1 and TRBJ1-3, with D tentatively TRBD1 (5 bases). Trimming took 3 bases from V and 4 from J, leaving 13 bases between them. The CDR3 covers 14 residues. Germline assignment: CDR1 SQVTM and CDR2 ANQGSEA. CDR3: CSVEMGVSGNTIYF. CDR3 in DNA: TGCAGCGTTGAGATGGGGGTGTCGGGAAACACCATATATTTT.

This clonotype was found a few times. V is TRBV7-2 and J is TRBJ1-4; D is perhaps TRBD1 (6 bases). Deletions cut 3 bases from V and 7 bases from J, with 12 bases between. The CDR3 has 14 residues. Germline V gene data show CDR1 as SGHTA and CDR2 as FQGNSA. DNA for the CDR3: TGTGCCAGCAGCTTGGACAGACCTTCTGAAAAACTGTTTTTT. Amino acid sequence: CASSLDRPSEKLFF.

This clonotype came up a few times. This chain connects TRBV18 to TRBJ2-2; 7 bases line up with TRBD1. V shed 0 bases, J shed 4 bases, and the junction held 8 bases outside the gene matches. From germline, CDR1 is KGHSH and CDR2 LQKENI. The CDR3 runs to 17 residues. The CDR3 is CASSPPSLDRPTGELFF. The CDR3 coding sequence is TGTGCCAGCTCACCACCGAGCTTGGACAGGCCCACCGGGGAGCTGTTTTTT.

This clonotype was found many times. The V and J genes are TRBV13 and TRBJ2-7, with no clear D. The CDR3 consists of 13 residues. Looked up from germline, CDR1 is PRHDT and CDR2 is FYEKMQ (reference sequence). Trimming removed 0 bases from V and 2 bases from J, with 5 bases in between. The CDR3 bases are TGTGCCAGCAGCTTAGGGGTGACCTACGAGCAGTACTTC. Its protein product is CASSLGVTYEQYF.

The V call is TRBV2, the J call TRBJ2-7; D possibly corresponds to TRBD1 (6 bases). Between the trimmed V and J ends, which lost 4 bases and 4 bases, there was a span of 11 bases. The CDR3 has 13 residues. Germline CDR1 reads SNHLY; CDR2 reads FYNNEI. Here the CDR3 DNA reads TGTGCCAGCAGTGGCCGGGACACTTACGAGCAGTACTTC. Encoded protein: CASSGRDTYEQYF. The full variable domain, its missing parts supplied by reference TRBV2 and TRBJ2-7, is EPEVTQTPSHQVTQMGQEVILRCVPISNHLYFYWYRQILGQKVEFLVSFYNNEISEKSEIFDDQFSVERPDGSNFTLKIRSTKLEDSAMYFCASSGRDTYEQYFGPGTRLTVT.

This clonotype was seen more than once but under ten times. The V and J genes are TRBV5-1 and TRBJ2-7, with 11 positions matching TRBD2. CDR3 length: 16 amino acids. V was clipped by 1 base and J by 2 bases; unmatched bases: 5. The germline V gene encodes CDR1 SGHRS and CDR2 YFSETQ. The CDR3 nucleotides are TGCGCCAGCAGCTTGCAACTAGCGGGGGAGGCCTACGAGCAGTACTTC. As protein: CASSLQLAGEAYEQYF. Variable domain in full (rest from reference TRBV5-1 and TRBJ2-7): KAGVTQTPRYLIKTRGQQVTLSCSPISGHRSVSWYQQTPGQGLQFLFEYFSETQRNKGNFPGRFSGRQFSNSRSEMNVSTLELGDSALYLCASSLQLAGEAYEQYFGPGTRLTVT.

This clonotype was counted a few times. V is TRBV7-9 and J is TRBJ2-5; the D is unclear. This CDR3 region has 16 residues. V was cut by 1 base and J by 0 bases, with 12 bases left in between. Germline V gene data show CDR1 as SEHNR and CDR2 as FQNEAQ (reference sequence). The CDR3, as DNA: TGTGCCAGCAGCTTAGGGTCCGGCGAAAACCAAGAGACCCAGTACTTC. It translates to CASSLGSGENQETQYF.

This clonotype was seen a few times. The chain uses TRBV7-6 and TRBJ2-1; weak D call: TRBD1 (6 bases). Germline lookup yields CDR1 SGHVS and CDR2 FNYEAQ. V dropped 5 bases and J dropped 10 bases, with 12 bases sitting between them. The CDR3 is 12 amino acids. CDR3 sequence reads: CASSRTVFEQFF. In DNA, the CDR3 is TGTGCCAGCAGCCGGACAGTTTTCGAGCAGTTCTTC.

This clonotype was counted a few times. The chain combines TRBV10-3 with TRBJ1-2; TRBD1 agrees at 7 bases. With 0 bases clipped from V and 4 bases from J, the junction kept 2 bases outside the gene matches. The CDR3 is 14 residues long. The V gene's germline CDR1 is ENHRY and CDR2 SYGVKD. For the CDR3, the DNA is TGTGCCATCAGTGAGTCTGGGACAGCCTATGGCTACACCTTC. Its protein product is CAISESGTAYGYTF.

This clonotype showed up just a few times. The V call is TRBV4-1, the J call TRBJ2-1; TRBD2 agrees at 10 bases. This CDR3 spans 18 amino acids. In germline, CDR1 is MGHRA, CDR2 YSYEKL. Trimming cost V 3 bases and J 1 base; bases outside gene matches: 9. In nucleotides, the CDR3 is TGCGCCAGCAGCCACTCGGACCCTAGCGGGAGATCCTACAATGAGCAGTTCTTC. It yields the protein CASSHSDPSGRSYNEQFF.

The table lists this clonotype with a few counts. V usage is TRBV5-1 and J usage is TRBJ2-7, with 9 positions matching TRBD1. CDR1 and CDR2 from the germline V gene are SGHRS and YFSETQ. Germline trimming cut 3 bases from V and 4 bases from J; bases unmatched to any gene: 8. CDR3 length: 15 residues. The CDR3 loop reads CASSWAADRGYEQYF. CDR3 DNA: TGCGCCAGCAGCTGGGCAGCGGACAGGGGTTACGAGCAGTACTTC.

The J gene is TRBJ1-2, the V gene TRBV6-1; D possibly corresponds to TRBD1 (5 bases). CDR1 is MNHNS, CDR2 SASEGT, per germline. V lost 5 bases to trimming and J lost 2 bases, with 15 bases between them. This CDR3 has 15 residues. The CDR3 reads CASSPRGRGNYGYTF. In DNA form, the CDR3 reads TGTGCCAGCAGTCCGCGGGGCCGGGGAAACTATGGCTACACCTTC.

The gene calls are TRBV15 and TRBJ2-6; no clear D. V was shortened by 4 bases and J by 0 bases, with 7 bases between the two germline ends. The CDR3 loop spans 15 amino acids. From germline, CDR1 is LNHNV and CDR2 YYDKDF (reference sequence). The CDR3 is CATSKEDSGANVLTF. Here the CDR3 DNA reads TGTGCCACCAGCAAAGAAGACTCTGGGGCCAACGTCCTGACTTTC.

This clonotype was observed a few times. This chain joins TRBV3-1 and TRBJ1-3; perhaps TRBD1 as D (5 bases). Trimming took off 3 bases at V and 6 bases at J, with 15 bases between the two ends. Germline V gene lookup returns CDR1 LGHDT and CDR2 YNNKEL (reference sequence). The CDR3 is 15 amino acids. The CDR3: CASSQTVLYENTIYF. As DNA, the CDR3 is TGTGCCAGCAGCCAGACAGTCCTCTATGAAAACACCATATATTTT.

This clonotype was counted at least ten times. The CDR3 reads CASSQVPLAYEQYF. CDR3 in DNA: TGTGCCAGCAGCCAAGTCCCCCTGGCCTACGAGCAGTACTTC. The chain employs TRBV3-1 and TRBJ2-7, with unresolved D. V was cut by 1 base and J by 2 bases, with 9 bases left in between. Germline assignment: CDR1 LGHDT and CDR2 YNNKEL (reference sequence). The CDR3 is made up of 14 amino acids.

This clonotype has a count of ten or more. CDR3 region: CASSYSGATDTQYF. CDR3 in DNA: TGTGCCAGCAGTTACTCCGGAGCCACAGATACGCAGTATTTT. The chain couples TRBV6-5 to TRBJ2-3; no definite D call. The CDR3 is made up of 14 amino acids. Between the trimmed V and J ends, which lost 0 bases and 2 bases, there was a span of 6 bases. The germline V gene encodes CDR1 MNHEY and CDR2 SVGAGI.

This clonotype was found a few times. J is TRBJ2-3 and V is TRBV20-1; 7 bases map to TRBD1. Germline V gives CDR1 DFQATT, CDR2 SNEGSKA (reference sequence). With 3 bases clipped from V and 8 bases from J, the junction kept 11 bases outside the gene matches. CDR3 length equals 14 residues. CDR3 loop: CSASPGTVRATQYF. For the CDR3, the DNA is TGCAGTGCTAGCCCCGGGACAGTAAGAGCTACGCAGTATTTT.

The rearrangement joins TRBV20-1 to TRBJ2-1; 15 bases match TRBD2. After removal of 8 bases from V and 7 bases from J, the junction contained 3 bases not matched to a gene. The V gene's germline CDR1 is DFQATT and CDR2 SNEGSKA (reference sequence). This CDR3 is 13 amino acids long. CDR3 bases: TGCAGTCGGACTAGCGGGAGGGGAAATGAGCAGTTCTTC. Translating it yields CSRTSGRGNEQFF.

This clonotype was seen a few times. In DNA, the CDR3 is TGTGCCAGCAGTTCCGACAGGGGGCACACCGGGGAGCTGTTTTTT. Translating it yields CASSSDRGHTGELFF. J is TRBJ2-2 and V is TRBV6-5; 10 bases agree with TRBD1. The CDR3 consists of 15 residues. The ends lost 4 bases at V and 3 bases at J; junction bases unmatched: 2. From germline, CDR1 is MNHEY and CDR2 SVGAGI.

This clonotype has ten or more counts. The chain couples TRBV7-2 to TRBJ2-1; D uncertain. Germline CDR1 is SGHTA and CDR2 is FQGNSA. V was trimmed by 4 bases and J by 4 bases, leaving 5 bases between them. CDR3 length: 12 residues. CDR3 in DNA: TGTGCCAGCAGCTCCACTTACAATGAGCAGTTCTTC. Its protein product is CASSSTYNEQFF.

This clonotype was recorded many times. The CDR3 sequence: CASSLGWNTGELFF. The CDR3 DNA is TGCGCCAGCAGCTTGGGGTGGAACACCGGGGAGCTGTTTTTT. This chain joins TRBV5-1 and TRBJ2-2; D uncertain. The germline V gene encodes CDR1 SGHRS and CDR2 YFSETQ. Trimming cost V 0 bases and J 1 base, with 4 bases left between them. The CDR3 length is 14 residues.

The chain links TRBV5-1 to TRBJ2-2; a weak D match, TRBD2 (6 bases). The V end lost 1 base, the J end lost 4 bases, and 17 bases lay between the germline ends. Germline V gene data show CDR1 as SGHRS and CDR2 as YFSETQ. The CDR3 runs to 17 residues. This CDR3 reads CASSLSPGSGGTGELFF. The CDR3, as DNA: TGCGCCAGCAGCTTGTCCCCTGGGTCCGGGGGCACCGGGGAGCTGTTTTTT.

This clonotype was counted only a few times. The junction does not match germline at one end; this may be a read error. V is TRBV28 and J is TRBJ2-7, with 9 bases matching TRBD2. CDR3 length: 15 amino acids. Germline CDR1 is MDHEN and CDR2 is SYDVKM. CDR3 protein: CASSLLVAGAHERYF. The CDR3 DNA is TGTGCCAGCAGTTTATTGGTAGCGGGAGCCCACGAGCGGTACTTC.

The rearrangement uses TRBV7-9 and TRBJ2-1; D is unresolved. From germline, CDR1 is SEHNR and CDR2 FQNEAQ (reference sequence). This CDR3 comprises 12 residues. V lost 5 bases and J lost 8, with 10 bases in between. CDR3 sequence (DNA): TGTGCCAGCAGCACCGACTTGGATGAGCAGTTCTTC. Its protein product is CASSTDLDEQFF.

This clonotype has more than one count but fewer than ten. The rearrangement joins TRBV10-3 to TRBJ2-7, with D perhaps matching TRBD1 (6 bases). Germline loops: CDR1 ENHRY, CDR2 SYGVKD. This CDR3 has 14 amino acids. V lost 0 bases and J lost 6, with 12 bases in between. This CDR3 reads CAISESRTALEQYF. In DNA form, the CDR3 reads TGTGCCATCAGTGAGTCCAGGACAGCACTCGAGCAGTACTTC.

V usage is TRBV2 and J usage is TRBJ1-4; D remains unclear. This CDR3 contains 14 residues. Trimming removed 7 bases from V and 8 bases from J, with 17 bases in between. The germline V gene has CDR1 SNHLY and CDR2 FYNNEI. The DNA for the CDR3 is TGTGCCAGCATTATGGAAGGGAGAGGCGAAAAACTGTTTTTT. Translated, it gives CASIMEGRGEKLFF.

The rearrangement joins TRBV24-1 to TRBJ2-1; 9 bases match TRBD1. The CDR3 runs to 15 residues. V lost 12 bases, J lost 1 base, and 9 bases stayed unmatched. Looked up from germline, CDR1 is KGHDR and CDR2 is SFDVKD. The CDR3 nucleotides are TGTGCCTCCGGACGAGGACAGGGGTCCTACAATGAGCAGTTCTTC. Its protein product is CASGRGQGSYNEQFF.

This clonotype was seen only a few times. The rearrangement joins TRBV28 to TRBJ2-7; the match to TRBD1 covers 7 bases. The CDR3 length is 16 residues. After removal of 5 bases from V and 1 base from J, the junction contained 11 bases not matched to a gene. CDR1 is MDHEN and CDR2 is SYDVKM in the germline V gene. The CDR3 DNA is TGTGCCAGCAGTCCTATCCCCGAGACAGGGTCCTACGAGCAGTACTTC. Protein sequence: CASSPIPETGSYEQYF.

This clonotype was detected a few times. This sequence joins TRBV6-1 and TRBJ2-1; D may be TRBD2 (6 bases). The CDR3 has 15 residues. Germline V gene data show CDR1 as MNHNS and CDR2 as SASEGT. V lost 10 bases and J lost 0, with 16 bases in between. As DNA, the CDR3 is TGTGCCACAAGGTTTAGCGGAAGCTCCTACAATGAGCAGTTCTTC. This sequence encodes CATRFSGSSYNEQFF.

The sample holds many counts of this clonotype. The chain employs TRBV6-2 or TRBV6-3 and TRBJ2-2; weak D call: TRBD1 (5 bases). Trimming left V 10 bases short and J 7 bases short, with 10 bases between. The CDR3 sequence is 11 residues long. The germline V gene has CDR1 MNHEY and CDR2 SVGEGT. Here the CDR3 reads CATRVVGELFF. The DNA for the CDR3 is TGTGCCACCAGGGTCGTCGGGGAGCTGTTTTTT.